This TCR beta chain was recorded in a study of identical twins. The V end lost 0 bases, the J end lost 7 bases, and 18 bases lay between the germline ends. Germline V gives CDR1 ENHRY, CDR2 SYGVKD. This CDR3 is built from 16 residues. TCRdb recomputed calls from the 5' RACE reads with MiXCR, one row per CDR3 protein. The sample has some 1,700,000 distinct CDR3 sequences; roughly 35% are singletons. This clonotype originated in a newborn girl in good health. This chain connects TRBV10-3 to TRBJ1-2, with D perhaps matching TRBD1 (5 bases). The sequenced sample consisted of cord blood. This CDR3 reads CAISESLQGWYGGYTF. CDR3 DNA sequence: TGTGCCATCAGTGAGTCTTTGCAGGGCTGGTACGGTGGCTACACCTTC.